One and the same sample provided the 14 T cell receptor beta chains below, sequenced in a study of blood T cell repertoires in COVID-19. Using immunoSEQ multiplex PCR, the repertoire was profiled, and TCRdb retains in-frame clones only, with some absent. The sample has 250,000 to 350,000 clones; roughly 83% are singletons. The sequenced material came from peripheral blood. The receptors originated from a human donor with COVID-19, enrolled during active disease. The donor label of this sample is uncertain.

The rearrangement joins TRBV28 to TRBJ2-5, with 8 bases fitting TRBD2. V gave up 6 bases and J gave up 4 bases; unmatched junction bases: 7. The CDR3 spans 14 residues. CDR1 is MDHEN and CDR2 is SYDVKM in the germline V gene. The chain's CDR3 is CASRHPGGGETQYF. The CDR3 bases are TGTGCCAGCAGACACCCCGGGGGGGGAGAGACCCAGTACTTC.

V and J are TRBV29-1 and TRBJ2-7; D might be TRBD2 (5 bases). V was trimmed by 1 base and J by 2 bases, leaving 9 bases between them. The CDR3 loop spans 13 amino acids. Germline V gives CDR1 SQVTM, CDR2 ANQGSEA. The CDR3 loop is CSVEVAFTYEQYF. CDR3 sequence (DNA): TGCAGCGTTGAAGTAGCGTTTACCTACGAGCAGTACTTC.

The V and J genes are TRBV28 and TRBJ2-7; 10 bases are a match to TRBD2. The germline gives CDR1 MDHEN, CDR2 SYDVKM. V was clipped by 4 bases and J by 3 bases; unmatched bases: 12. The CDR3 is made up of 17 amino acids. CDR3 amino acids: CASSSLGQREGRYEQYF. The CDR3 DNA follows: TGTGCCAGCAGTTCCCTTGGCCAGCGGGAGGGCCGCTACGAGCAGTACTTC.

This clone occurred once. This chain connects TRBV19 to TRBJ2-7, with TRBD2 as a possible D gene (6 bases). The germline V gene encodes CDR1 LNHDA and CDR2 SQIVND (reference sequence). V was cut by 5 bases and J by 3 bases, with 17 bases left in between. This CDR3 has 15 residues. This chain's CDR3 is CASSVGGDSFYEQYF. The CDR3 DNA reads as TGTGCCAGTAGTGTCGGAGGGGATAGTTTCTACGAGCAGTACTTC. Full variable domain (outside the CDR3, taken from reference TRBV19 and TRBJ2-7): DGGITQSPKYLFRKEGQNVTLSCEQNLNHDAMYWYRQDPGQGLRLIYYSQIVNDFQKGDIAEGYSVSREKKESFPLTVTSAQKNPTAFYLCASSVGGDSFYEQYFGPGTRLTVT.

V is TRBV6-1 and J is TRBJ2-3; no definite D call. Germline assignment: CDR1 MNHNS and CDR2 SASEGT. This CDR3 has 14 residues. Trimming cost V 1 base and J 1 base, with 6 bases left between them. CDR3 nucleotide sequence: TGTGCCAGCAGTGAAGGAAGAGGCACAGATACGCAGTATTTT. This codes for CASSEGRGTDTQYF.

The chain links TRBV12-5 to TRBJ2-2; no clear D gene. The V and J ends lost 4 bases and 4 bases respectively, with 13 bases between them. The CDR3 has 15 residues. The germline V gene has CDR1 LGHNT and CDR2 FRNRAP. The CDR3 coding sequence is TGTGCTAGTGGTTCGTCTCAACTTAGCACCGGGGAGCTGTTTTTT. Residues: CASGSSQLSTGELFF.

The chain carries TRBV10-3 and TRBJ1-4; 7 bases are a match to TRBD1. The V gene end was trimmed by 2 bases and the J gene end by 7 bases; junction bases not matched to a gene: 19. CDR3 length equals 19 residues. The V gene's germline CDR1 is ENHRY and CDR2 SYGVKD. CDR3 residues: CAISEDVPFLGGVGEKLFF. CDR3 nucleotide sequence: TGTGCCATCAGTGAGGACGTCCCGTTCTTAGGGGGCGTCGGTGAAAAACTGTTTTTT.

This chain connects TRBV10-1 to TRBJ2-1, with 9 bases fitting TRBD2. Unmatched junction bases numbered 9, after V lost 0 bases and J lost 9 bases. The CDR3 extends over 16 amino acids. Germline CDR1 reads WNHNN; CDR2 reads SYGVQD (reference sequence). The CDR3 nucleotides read TGCGCCAGCAGTGAGTCTTCTGGCGGGAGGGCCACTGAGCAGTTCTTC. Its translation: CASSESSGGRATEQFF.

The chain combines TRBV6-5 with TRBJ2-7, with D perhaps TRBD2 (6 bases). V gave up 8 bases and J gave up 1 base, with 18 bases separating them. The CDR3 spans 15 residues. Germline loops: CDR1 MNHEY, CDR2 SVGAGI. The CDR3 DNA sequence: TGTGCCAGCCGCCCCGGGACGGCGGGATCCTACGAGCAGTACTTC. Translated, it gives CASRPGTAGSYEQYF.

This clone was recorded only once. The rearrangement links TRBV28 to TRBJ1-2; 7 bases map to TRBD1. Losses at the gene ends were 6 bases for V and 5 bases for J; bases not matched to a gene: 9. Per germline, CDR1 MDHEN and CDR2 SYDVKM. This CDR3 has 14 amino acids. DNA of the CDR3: TGTGCCAGCAGCTTAGCCCTGACAGGGTATGGCTACACCTTC. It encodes CASSLALTGYGYTF.

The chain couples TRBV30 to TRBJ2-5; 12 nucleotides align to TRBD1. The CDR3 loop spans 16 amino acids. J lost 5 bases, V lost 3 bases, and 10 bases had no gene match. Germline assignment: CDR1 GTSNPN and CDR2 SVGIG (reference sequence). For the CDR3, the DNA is TGTGCCTGGAGGGCCCTGGGACAGGGGGCCTGGGAGACCCAGTACTTC. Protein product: CAWRALGQGAWETQYF. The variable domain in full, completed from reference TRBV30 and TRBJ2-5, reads SQTIHQWPATLVQPVGSPLSLECTVEGTSNPNLYWYRQAAGRGLQLLFYSVGIGQISSEVPQNLSASRPQDRQFILSSKKLLLSDSGFYLCAWRALGQGAWETQYFGPGTRLLVL.

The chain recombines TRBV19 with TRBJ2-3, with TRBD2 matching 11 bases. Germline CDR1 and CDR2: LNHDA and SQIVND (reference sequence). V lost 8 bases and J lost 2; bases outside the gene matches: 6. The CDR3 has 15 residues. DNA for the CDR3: TGTGCCAGTGCAGAGACTAGCGGGAACACAGATACGCAGTATTTT. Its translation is CASAETSGNTDTQYF.

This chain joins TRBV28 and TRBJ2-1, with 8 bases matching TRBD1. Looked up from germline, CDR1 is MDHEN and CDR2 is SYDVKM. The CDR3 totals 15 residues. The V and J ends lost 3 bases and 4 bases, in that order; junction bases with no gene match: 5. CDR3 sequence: CASSLDRALYNEQFF. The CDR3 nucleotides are TGTGCCAGCAGTTTGGACAGGGCCTTATACAATGAGCAGTTCTTC.

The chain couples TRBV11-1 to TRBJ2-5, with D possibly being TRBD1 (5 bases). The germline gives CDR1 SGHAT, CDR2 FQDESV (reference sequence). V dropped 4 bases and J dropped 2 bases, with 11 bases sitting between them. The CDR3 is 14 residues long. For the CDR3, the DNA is TGTGCCAGCAGCTCCTGGACAAAGCAAGAGACCCAGTACTTC. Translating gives CASSSWTKQETQYF.